The 24 T cell receptor beta chains in this list originate from one sample, sequenced in a study of T cells in Graves' hyperthyroidism and ophthalmopathy. There were TCR beta CDR3 regions amplified from RNA transcripts. With the HTBI primer set, the TCR CDR3 went through a first round of RT-PCR. TCRdb re-called the multiplex PCR reads through MiXCR, storing one row per CDR3 protein. There are 550,000 to 800,000 distinct CDR3 sequences in the sample; 16% occur only once, and under 9.5% lies in the top ten. Sequencing was performed on blood. The receptors stem from a man younger than 35 with Graves' hyperthyroidism.

The V gene is TRBV5-1, the J gene TRBJ2-7, with a tentative D call TRBD1 (6 bases). The germline V and J ends were trimmed by 2 bases and 0 bases, with 15 bases remaining between them. Germline V gene lookup returns CDR1 SGHRS and CDR2 YFSETQ. The CDR3 is made up of 16 amino acids. The CDR3 sequence is CASSFDRPLSSYEQYF. CDR3 DNA: TGCGCCAGCAGCTTTGACAGGCCACTCAGCTCCTACGAGCAGTACTTC.

This clonotype was observed a few times. This chain uses TRBV5-5 with TRBJ1-2; weak D call: TRBD1 (5 bases). CDR3 length: 11 residues. Trimming pared 9 bases from V and 3 bases from J, leaving 9 bases between. Germline V lookup: CDR1 SGHKS, CDR2 YYEKEE (reference sequence). The CDR3 is CATGTDYGYTF. In DNA form, the CDR3 reads TGTGCCACCGGGACGGACTATGGCTACACCTTC.

The chain uses TRBV6-1 and TRBJ1-5, with TRBD1 as a possible D gene (6 bases). The CDR3 runs 14 residues. Deletions cut 4 bases from V and 3 bases from J, with 10 bases between. Germline assignment: CDR1 MNHNS and CDR2 SASEGT. CDR3 region: CASSGGQSNQPQHF. In DNA form, the CDR3 reads TGTGCCAGCAGTGGCGGACAGTCCAATCAGCCCCAGCATTTT.

There are many counts of this clonotype. This chain links TRBV12-3 or TRBV12-4 with TRBJ2-5; the D gene is possibly TRBD2 (5 bases). The CDR3 has 14 amino acids. The V end was cut by 4 bases, the J end by 5 bases, with 14 bases between. The CDR3 is CASSSPPQRETQYF. The CDR3 DNA sequence: TGTGCCAGCAGTTCCCCCCCCCAGCGGGAGACCCAGTACTTC.

This clonotype was observed a handful of times. The gene calls are TRBV6-5 and TRBJ2-2; D unclear. This CDR3 has 17 residues. The germline CDR1 and CDR2 sequences are MNHEY and SVGAGI. Deletions cut 0 bases from V and 2 bases from J, with 13 bases between. The CDR3 region is CASSYSILRSNTGELFF. Here the CDR3 DNA reads TGTGCCAGCAGTTACTCGATTTTGAGGTCCAACACCGGGGAGCTGTTTTTT.

The sample holds many counts of this clonotype. The chain uses TRBV7-3 and TRBJ2-1, with 9 nucleotides matching TRBD2. Trimming at V came to 5 bases and at J to 3 bases, leaving 8 bases not matched to a gene. Germline values: CDR1 SGHTA, CDR2 FQGTGA. CDR3 length: 16 residues. The CDR3 DNA reads as TGTGCCAGCAGCCCCATAGCGGGAGCGCTCTACAATGAGCAGTTCTTC. Translated: CASSPIAGALYNEQFF.

This clonotype was picked up a small number of times. The rearrangement links TRBV7-3 to TRBJ1-6; 10 nucleotides align to TRBD1. The trim removed 4 bases at V and 8 bases at J, leaving 2 bases unmatched. Germline lookup yields CDR1 SGHTA and CDR2 FQGTGA. This CDR3 spans 14 amino acids. The CDR3 loop reads CASSSDRGHSPLHF. The DNA for the CDR3 is TGTGCCAGCAGCTCCGACAGGGGGCATTCACCCCTCCACTTT.

This clonotype appeared many times. The chain links TRBV2 to TRBJ2-7; D tentatively reads TRBD1 or TRBD2 (6 bases each). This CDR3 contains 17 residues. The germline V gene encodes CDR1 SNHLY and CDR2 FYNNEI. V dropped 1 base and J dropped 1 base, with 17 bases sitting between them. The CDR3 coding sequence is TGTGCCAGCAGTGAAGTGGGGGGCGTTGAAAGGTCCTACGAGCAGTACTTC. Translated: CASSEVGGVERSYEQYF.

The rearrangement uses TRBV27 and TRBJ2-3, with 10 bases that match TRBD2. Germline values: CDR1 MNHEY, CDR2 SMNVEV (reference sequence). The junction had 9 bases not matched to a gene; V was cut back by 5 bases and J by 1 base. CDR3 length: 17 residues. CDR3 protein: CASSDSLAGERTDTQYF. CDR3 nucleotide sequence: TGTGCCAGCAGTGATTCCCTAGCGGGGGAACGCACAGATACGCAGTATTTT.

This clonotype was observed at least ten times. The J gene is TRBJ2-1, the V gene TRBV24-1; D gene uncertain. The CDR3 length is 14 residues. Germline V gene sequence: CDR1 KGHDR, CDR2 SFDVKD. V was pared by 0 bases and J by 8 bases, with 10 bases between. This chain's CDR3 is CATSDLRVDDEQFF. In DNA, the CDR3 is TGTGCCACCAGTGATTTGCGAGTTGATGATGAGCAGTTCTTC.

The chain uses TRBV15 and TRBJ2-5; weak D call: TRBD2 (6 bases). Germline V gene sequence: CDR1 LNHNV, CDR2 YYDKDF (reference sequence). This CDR3 spans 14 amino acids. V gave up 0 bases and J gave up 5 bases, with 10 bases separating them. CDR3 sequence: CATSRDSLAETQYF. The DNA for the CDR3 is TGTGCCACCAGCAGAGATAGTCTAGCGGAGACCCAGTACTTC.

Many counts were recorded for this clonotype. The V and J genes are TRBV28 and TRBJ1-3; 8 bases line up with TRBD1. Germline lookup yields CDR1 MDHEN and CDR2 SYDVKM. The V segment lost 4 bases and the J segment 8 bases; nucleotides outside the gene matches: 7. The CDR3 totals 14 residues. The CDR3 spells CASSSHDRGYTIYF. In nucleotides, the CDR3 is TGTGCCAGCAGTTCGCACGACAGGGGATACACCATATATTTT.

This clonotype was detected many times. CDR3 loop: CSTGQGIVGETQYF. The DNA for the CDR3 is TGCAGCACCGGTCAGGGGATAGTGGGAGAGACCCAGTACTTC. The V and J genes are TRBV29-1 and TRBJ2-5; the D gene is possibly TRBD1 (6 bases). Germline-derived CDR1 and CDR2 are SQVTM and ANQGSEA. Trimming removed 8 bases at V and 4 bases at J, with 20 bases between. The CDR3 has 14 amino acids.

The rearrangement joins TRBV4-2 to TRBJ1-3; D remains ambiguous. V lost 0 bases, J lost 2 bases, and 8 bases lay in between. The CDR3 has 15 amino acids. The germline V gene encodes CDR1 LGHNA and CDR2 YNFKEQ. The DNA of the CDR3 is TGTGCCAGCAGCCAAGATCGTATGACTGGAAACACCATATATTTT. This translates into CASSQDRMTGNTIYF.

This clonotype was counted between two and nine times. The chain employs TRBV20-1 and TRBJ2-6; D remains unclear. The CDR3 sequence is 13 residues long. Trimming took 3 bases from V and 0 from J, leaving 3 bases between them. From germline, CDR1 is DFQATT and CDR2 SNEGSKA (reference sequence). For the CDR3, the DNA is TGCAGTGCTAGCCTCTCTGGGGCCAACGTCCTGACTTTC. Translating it yields CSASLSGANVLTF.

This clonotype was seen ten or more times. The chain has TRBV3-1 and TRBJ1-1, with 8 positions matching TRBD1. The ends lost 3 bases at V and 5 bases at J; junction bases unmatched: 11. Looked up from germline, CDR1 is LGHDT and CDR2 is YNNKEL (reference sequence). The CDR3 loop spans 16 amino acids. This chain's CDR3 is CASSQGLTGVWTEAFF. The DNA of the CDR3 is TGTGCCAGCAGCCAGGGATTGACAGGGGTTTGGACTGAAGCTTTCTTT. The variable domain in full, completed from reference TRBV3-1 and TRBJ1-1, reads DTAVSQTPKYLVTQMGNDKSIKCEQNLGHDTMYWYKQDSKKFLKIMFSYNNKELIINETVPNRFSPKSPDKAHLNLHINSLELGDSAVYFCASSQGLTGVWTEAFFGQGTRLTVV.

The chain couples TRBV7-2 to TRBJ2-3; D remains unclear. This CDR3 spans 12 amino acids. V was cut by 5 bases and J by 6 bases, with 9 bases left in between. From germline, CDR1 is SGHTA and CDR2 FQGNSA. CDR3 in DNA: TGTGCCAGCAGCGGGATAGGTGATACGCAGTATTTT. This codes for CASSGIGDTQYF.

This clonotype has a handful of counts. This chain uses TRBV18 with TRBJ1-5; the D is unclear. Per the germline V gene, CDR1 is KGHSH and CDR2 is LQKENI. This CDR3 comprises 13 residues. Trimming shortened V by 2 bases and J by 6 bases, and 8 bases separated the two germline ends. The CDR3 loop reads CASSPGVTQPQHF. CDR3 nucleotides: TGTGCCAGCTCACCAGGGGTGACTCAGCCCCAGCATTTT.

This clonotype appeared many times. The chain is built from TRBV2 and TRBJ2-7, with TRBD2 identical over 10 bases. With V trimmed by 7 bases and J by 4 bases, 7 bases remained unmatched. This CDR3 comprises 14 residues. Germline V gene sequence: CDR1 SNHLY, CDR2 FYNNEI. The CDR3, as DNA: TGTGCCAGCAAAGAGGGACTAGCGCGTTACGAGCAGTACTTC. Its translation is CASKEGLARYEQYF. The full variable domain, with the rest looked up from reference TRBV2 and TRBJ2-7, is EPEVTQTPSHQVTQMGQEVILRCVPISNHLYFYWYRQILGQKVEFLVSFYNNEISEKSEIFDDQFSVERPDGSNFTLKIRSTKLEDSAMYFCASKEGLARYEQYFGPGTRLTVT.

This clonotype was detected ten times or more. The chain joins TRBV6-1 to TRBJ2-5, with unresolved D. Deletions cut 11 bases from V and 4 bases from J, with 14 bases between. The CDR3 has 12 residues. The germline V gene encodes CDR1 MNHNS and CDR2 SASEGT. In nucleotides, the CDR3 is TGTGCCTCGGTAGATCGAGGAGAGACCCAGTACTTC. Translated: CASVDRGETQYF.

The chain has TRBV20-1 and TRBJ1-3; 8 bases match TRBD1. Germline CDR1 DFQATT, CDR2 SNEGSKA (reference sequence). The length of the CDR3 is 14 residues. V was pared by 6 bases and J by 2 bases, with 6 bases of the junction left unmatched. The CDR3 nucleotides read TGCAGTGCAAGGACAGGGCATGCTGGAAACACCATATATTTT. Translation: CSARTGHAGNTIYF.

The V call is TRBV20-1, the J call TRBJ1-5, with a tentative D call TRBD1 (6 bases). This CDR3 has 12 amino acids. Germline CDR1 DFQATT, CDR2 SNEGSKA (reference sequence). Trimming took off 2 bases at V and 5 bases at J, with 7 bases between the two ends. CDR3 in DNA: TGCAGTGCTAGACGGACAGATCAGCCCCAGCATTTT. Protein product: CSARRTDQPQHF.

The V gene is TRBV19, the J gene TRBJ1-3; D is undetermined. The CDR3 loop spans 15 amino acids. Germline CDR1 reads LNHDA; CDR2 reads SQIVND (reference sequence). V lost 7 bases and J lost 2, with 15 bases in between. The CDR3 here is CASNTDPGAGNTIYF. For the CDR3, the DNA is TGTGCCAGTAATACGGATCCGGGAGCTGGAAACACCATATATTTT.

The rearrangement uses TRBV6-1 and TRBJ1-2, with unresolved D. The germline V gene has CDR1 MNHNS and CDR2 SASEGT. The V end lost 8 bases, the J end lost 0 bases, and 19 bases lay between the germline ends. CDR3 length: 16 amino acids. CDR3 DNA: TGTGCCAGCGGACGTCGACTAGGTTACTCTAACTATGGCTACACCTTC. Its translation is CASGRRLGYSNYGYTF.